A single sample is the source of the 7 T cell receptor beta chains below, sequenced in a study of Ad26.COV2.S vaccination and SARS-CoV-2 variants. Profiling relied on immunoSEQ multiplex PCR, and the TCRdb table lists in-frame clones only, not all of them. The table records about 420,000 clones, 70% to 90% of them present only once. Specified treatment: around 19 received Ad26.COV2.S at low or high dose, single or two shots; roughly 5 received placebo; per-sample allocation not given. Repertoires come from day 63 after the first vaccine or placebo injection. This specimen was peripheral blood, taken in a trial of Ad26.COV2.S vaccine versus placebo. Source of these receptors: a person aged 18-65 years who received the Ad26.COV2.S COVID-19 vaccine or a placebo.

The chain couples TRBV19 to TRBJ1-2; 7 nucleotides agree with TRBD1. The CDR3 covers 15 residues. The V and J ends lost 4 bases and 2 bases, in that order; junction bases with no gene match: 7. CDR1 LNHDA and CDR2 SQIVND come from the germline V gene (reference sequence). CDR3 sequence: CASSKGRQGNYGYTF. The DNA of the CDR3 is TGTGCCAGTAGTAAGGGGAGACAGGGAAACTATGGCTACACCTTC.

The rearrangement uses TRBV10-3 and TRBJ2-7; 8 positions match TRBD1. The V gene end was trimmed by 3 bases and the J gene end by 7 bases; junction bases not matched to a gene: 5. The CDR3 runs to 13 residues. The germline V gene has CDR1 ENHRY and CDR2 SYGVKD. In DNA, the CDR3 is TGTGCCATCAGTGAAGGGACAGGCTGGGAGCAGTACTTC. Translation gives CAISEGTGWEQYF.

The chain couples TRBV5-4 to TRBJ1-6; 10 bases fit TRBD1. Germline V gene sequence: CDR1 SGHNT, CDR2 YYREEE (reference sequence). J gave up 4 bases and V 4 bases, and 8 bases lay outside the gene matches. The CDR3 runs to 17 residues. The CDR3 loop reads CASSKDRGVPYNSPLHF. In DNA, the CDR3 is TGTGCCAGCAGCAAGGACAGGGGGGTGCCATATAATTCACCCCTCCACTTT.

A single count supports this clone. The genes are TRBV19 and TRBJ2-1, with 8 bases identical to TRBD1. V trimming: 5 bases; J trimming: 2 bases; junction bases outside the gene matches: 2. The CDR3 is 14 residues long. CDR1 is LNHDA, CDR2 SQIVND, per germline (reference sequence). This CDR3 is CASSPTGAYNEQFF. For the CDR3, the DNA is TGTGCCAGTAGTCCGACAGGGGCCTACAATGAGCAGTTCTTC.

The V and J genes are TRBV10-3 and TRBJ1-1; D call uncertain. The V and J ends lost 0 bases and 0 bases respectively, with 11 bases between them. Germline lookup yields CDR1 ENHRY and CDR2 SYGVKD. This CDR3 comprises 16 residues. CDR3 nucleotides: TGTGCCATCAGTGAGTCGACTCGGACGGTGAACACTGAAGCTTTCTTT. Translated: CAISESTRTVNTEAFF.

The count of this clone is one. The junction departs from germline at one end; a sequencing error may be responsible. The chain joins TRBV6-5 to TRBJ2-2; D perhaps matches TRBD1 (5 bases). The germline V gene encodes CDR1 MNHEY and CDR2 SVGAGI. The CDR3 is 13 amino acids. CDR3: CASSSGNPGELFF. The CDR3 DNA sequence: TGTGCCAGCAGTTCAGGGAACCCCGGGGAGCTGTTTTTT.

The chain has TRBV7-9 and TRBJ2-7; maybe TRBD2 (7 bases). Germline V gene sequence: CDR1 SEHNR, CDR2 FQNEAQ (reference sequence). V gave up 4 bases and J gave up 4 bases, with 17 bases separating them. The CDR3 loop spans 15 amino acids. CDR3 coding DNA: TGTGCCAGCAGCTCCGGACTAGGAGGGGGTTACGAGCAGTACTTC. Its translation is CASSSGLGGGYEQYF.